This entry is about one TCR beta chain. The CDR3 consists of 12 residues. Germline CDR1 and CDR2: LNHDA and SQIVND (reference sequence). V was pared by 3 bases and J by 6 bases, with 6 bases between. TCRdb called the reads again in MiXCR, with one record for every CDR3 protein. The sample consists of 200,000 or so distinct CDR3 sequences, over 25% of them appearing once. This sample was taken from a study of T cell repertoires in cytomegalovirus infection. This clonotype was sampled from a human donor in good health (CMV status not recorded). Some clones in this sample may be carry-over from other donors' samples. Sequencing was performed on PBMCs. The J gene is TRBJ1-5, the V gene TRBV19, with D hard to call. The CDR3 loop reads CASSMSVQPQHF. The DNA of the CDR3 is TGTGCCAGTAGTATGAGTGTTCAGCCCCAGCATTTT. Full variable domain (rest looked up from reference TRBV19 and TRBJ1-5): DGGITQSPKYLFRKEGQNVTLSCEQNLNHDAMYWYRQDPGQGLRLIYYSQIVNDFQKGDIAEGYSVSREKKESFPLTVTSAQKNPTAFYLCASSMSVQPQHFGDGTRLSIL.